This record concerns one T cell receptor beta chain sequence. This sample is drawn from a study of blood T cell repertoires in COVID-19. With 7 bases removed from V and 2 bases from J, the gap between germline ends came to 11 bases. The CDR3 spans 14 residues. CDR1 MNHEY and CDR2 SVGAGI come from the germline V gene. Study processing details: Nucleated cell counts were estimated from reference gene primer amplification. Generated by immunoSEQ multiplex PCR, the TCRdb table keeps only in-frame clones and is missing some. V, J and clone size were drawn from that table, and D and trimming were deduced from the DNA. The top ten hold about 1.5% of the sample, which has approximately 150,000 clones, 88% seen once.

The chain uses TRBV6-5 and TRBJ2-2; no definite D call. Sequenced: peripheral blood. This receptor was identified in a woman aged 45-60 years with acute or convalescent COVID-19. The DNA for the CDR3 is TGTGCCAGCACCCCTTTTATTAACACCGGGGAGCTGTTTTTT. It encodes CASTPFINTGELFF.